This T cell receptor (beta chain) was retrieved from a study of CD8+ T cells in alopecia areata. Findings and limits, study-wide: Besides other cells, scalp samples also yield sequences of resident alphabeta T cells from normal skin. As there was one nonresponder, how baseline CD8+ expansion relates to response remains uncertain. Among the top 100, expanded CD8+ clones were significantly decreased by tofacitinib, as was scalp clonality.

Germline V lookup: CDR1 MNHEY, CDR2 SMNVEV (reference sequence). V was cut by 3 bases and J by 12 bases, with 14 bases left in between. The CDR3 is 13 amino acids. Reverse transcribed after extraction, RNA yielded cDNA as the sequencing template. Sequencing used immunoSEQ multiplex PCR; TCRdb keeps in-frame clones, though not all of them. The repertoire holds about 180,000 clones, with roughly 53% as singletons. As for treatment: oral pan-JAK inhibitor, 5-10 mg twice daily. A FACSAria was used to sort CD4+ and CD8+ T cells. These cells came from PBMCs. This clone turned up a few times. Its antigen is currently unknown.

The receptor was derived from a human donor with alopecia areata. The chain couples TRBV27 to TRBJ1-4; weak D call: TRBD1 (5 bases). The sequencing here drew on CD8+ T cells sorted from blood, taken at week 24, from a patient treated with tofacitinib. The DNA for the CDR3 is TGTGCCAGCAGTTTGAGCGGGGCAAAAGAACTGTTTTTT. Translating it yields CASSLSGAKELFF.